Following are 15 T cell receptor beta chains from one sample sequenced in a study of control samples from healthy donors and cancer patients. Produced via immunoSEQ multiplex PCR; TCRdb's table is partial and in-frame only. The data hold 150,000 or so clones, with around 92% observed a single time. Sequencing was carried out using blood. These receptors were obtained from a woman between 45 and 65 years old in good health.

The chain uses TRBV28 and TRBJ1-5; TRBD1 matches 9 bases. V was pared by 10 bases and J by 1 base, with 5 bases of the junction left unmatched. Germline V gene lookup returns CDR1 MDHEN and CDR2 SYDVKM. The CDR3 loop spans 14 amino acids. This CDR3 reads CATGQGLSNQPQHF. CDR3 bases: TGTGCCACGGGACAGGGTTTGAGCAATCAGCCCCAGCATTTT.

The chain combines TRBV10-3 with TRBJ1-4, with a possible D match to TRBD1 (6 bases). The CDR3 runs 17 residues. V was cut by 1 base and J by 4 bases, with 16 bases left in between. Germline-derived CDR1 and CDR2 are ENHRY and SYGVKD. As DNA, the CDR3 is TGTGCCATCAGTGAGTTTCGATCGACAGGCCTTAATGAAAAACTGTTTTTT. Translation: CAISEFRSTGLNEKLFF.

J is TRBJ1-5 and V is TRBV5-1; 9 bases align to TRBD1. CDR3 length: 16 residues. V shed 4 bases and J 2 bases; nucleotides not matched to a gene: 7. Germline V gene data show CDR1 as SGHRS and CDR2 as YFSETQ. CDR3 DNA: TGCGCCAGCAGCCCCGGGACAGGGAGTGGCAATCAGCCCCAGCATTTT. This encodes CASSPGTGSGNQPQHF.

The V and J genes are TRBV5-6 and TRBJ1-2, with a weak D call TRBD1 (6 bases). Per the germline V gene, CDR1 is SGHDT and CDR2 is YYEEEE. This CDR3 region has 13 residues. Trimming shortened V by 0 bases and J by 7 bases, and 10 bases separated the two germline ends. CDR3 bases: TGTGCCAGCAGCTTGGATCCCAGGGGTGGCTACACCTTC. This sequence encodes CASSLDPRGGYTF.

This chain connects TRBV6-1 to TRBJ2-7, with a possible D match to TRBD2 (5 bases). Trimming took 1 base from V and 0 from J, leaving 7 bases between them. The CDR3 is 14 amino acids. Per the germline V gene, CDR1 is MNHNS and CDR2 is SASEGT. CDR3 sequence: CASSEGAGSYEQYF. CDR3 bases: TGTGCCAGCAGTGAAGGGGCGGGCTCCTACGAGCAGTACTTC.

The CDR3 region is CASRLGNTEAFF. The CDR3 DNA follows: TGTGCCAGCAGGTTAGGGAACACTGAAGCTTTCTTT. The rearrangement uses TRBV2 and TRBJ1-1; no clear D gene. Trimming pared 6 bases from V and 1 base from J, leaving 6 bases between. The CDR3 extends over 12 amino acids. Germline CDR1 SNHLY, CDR2 FYNNEI.

The V and J genes are TRBV5-4 and TRBJ2-1; D possibly corresponds to TRBD2 (5 bases). The CDR3 is 16 amino acids. Germline lookup yields CDR1 SGHNT and CDR2 YYREEE (reference sequence). V shed 4 bases and J shed 5 bases, with 19 bases lying between them. DNA for the CDR3: TGTGCCAGCAGCCCCGATGCGTCTGGACTGAACAATGAGCAGTTCTTC. Protein sequence: CASSPDASGLNNEQFF. Filled out from reference TRBV5-4 and TRBJ2-1, the complete variable domain reads ETGVTQSPTHLIKTRGQQVTLRCSSQSGHNTVSWYQQALGQGPQFIFQYYREEENGRGNFPPRFSGLQFPNYSSELNVNALELDDSALYLCASSPDASGLNNEQFFGPGTRLTVL.

This clone has more than one count but fewer than ten. The rearrangement joins TRBV5-4 to TRBJ1-2, with a tentative D call TRBD1 (5 bases). Trimming cost V 0 bases and J 7 bases, with 13 bases left between them. The CDR3 loop spans 14 amino acids. Germline CDR1 SGHNT, CDR2 YYREEE (reference sequence). The CDR3 is CASSLVSGVAGYTF. The CDR3 DNA sequence: TGTGCCAGCAGCTTGGTTTCGGGGGTAGCTGGCTACACCTTC.

The genes are TRBV10-3 and TRBJ1-2, with 7 bases aligning to TRBD1. This CDR3 spans 15 amino acids. The germline V gene encodes CDR1 ENHRY and CDR2 SYGVKD. V gave up 4 bases and J gave up 2 bases; unmatched junction bases: 7. CDR3 in amino acids: CAISVWDSENYGYTF. The CDR3 DNA is TGTGCCATCAGTGTATGGGACAGCGAAAACTATGGCTACACCTTC.

This CDR3 is CASVIAGGQGASKGYTF. For the CDR3, the DNA is TGTGCCAGCGTCATAGCAGGGGGACAGGGGGCGTCTAAGGGCTACACCTTC. The gene calls are TRBV7-9 and TRBJ1-2; TRBD1 matches 12 bases. With V trimmed by 8 bases and J by 8 bases, 18 bases remained unmatched. The V gene's germline CDR1 is SEHNR and CDR2 FQNEAQ (reference sequence). The CDR3 spans 17 residues.

V usage is TRBV2 and J usage is TRBJ1-1; D ambiguous. CDR3 size: 13 residues. Deletions cut 11 bases from V and 0 bases from J, with 13 bases between. Germline V gene lookup returns CDR1 SNHLY and CDR2 FYNNEI. This CDR3 is CAGRVEMNTEAFF. The CDR3 bases are TGTGCCGGACGGGTTGAAATGAACACTGAAGCTTTCTTT.

The gene calls are TRBV2 and TRBJ2-5; 8 bases match TRBD1. In germline, CDR1 is SNHLY, CDR2 FYNNEI. This CDR3 is built from 14 residues. The ends lost 5 bases at V and 6 bases at J; junction bases unmatched: 8. The CDR3 spells CASSLGQGLKTQYF. For the CDR3, the DNA is TGTGCCAGCAGTTTAGGACAGGGTTTGAAGACCCAGTACTTC.

This clone came up once. V is TRBV27 and J is TRBJ1-1; D ambiguous. CDR1 and CDR2 from the germline V gene are MNHEY and SMNVEV (reference sequence). V was trimmed by 6 bases and J by 7 bases, leaving 9 bases between them. This CDR3 is 11 amino acids long. CDR3 residues: CASSWLSEAFF. CDR3 nucleotide sequence: TGTGCCAGCAGCTGGCTAAGTGAAGCTTTCTTT.

This clone showed up just a few times. This rearrangement joins TRBV19 to TRBJ1-1; a possible D gene is TRBD1 (5 bases). This CDR3 is 15 amino acids long. V was cut by 5 bases and J by 2 bases, with 15 bases left in between. Germline V gene lookup returns CDR1 LNHDA and CDR2 SQIVND (reference sequence). CDR3 amino acids: CASSSGGTANTEAFF. DNA of the CDR3: TGTGCCAGTAGTTCCGGGGGGACGGCCAACACTGAAGCTTTCTTT.

The chain has TRBV27 and TRBJ2-7; D could derive from TRBD1 or TRBD2 (6 bases each). This CDR3 has 15 amino acids. Germline CDR1 MNHEY, CDR2 SMNVEV (reference sequence). Trimming removed 4 bases at V and 0 bases at J, with 13 bases between. This chain's CDR3 is CASSYSGASSYEQYF. CDR3 DNA: TGTGCCAGCAGTTACTCGGGGGCGAGCTCCTACGAGCAGTACTTC.